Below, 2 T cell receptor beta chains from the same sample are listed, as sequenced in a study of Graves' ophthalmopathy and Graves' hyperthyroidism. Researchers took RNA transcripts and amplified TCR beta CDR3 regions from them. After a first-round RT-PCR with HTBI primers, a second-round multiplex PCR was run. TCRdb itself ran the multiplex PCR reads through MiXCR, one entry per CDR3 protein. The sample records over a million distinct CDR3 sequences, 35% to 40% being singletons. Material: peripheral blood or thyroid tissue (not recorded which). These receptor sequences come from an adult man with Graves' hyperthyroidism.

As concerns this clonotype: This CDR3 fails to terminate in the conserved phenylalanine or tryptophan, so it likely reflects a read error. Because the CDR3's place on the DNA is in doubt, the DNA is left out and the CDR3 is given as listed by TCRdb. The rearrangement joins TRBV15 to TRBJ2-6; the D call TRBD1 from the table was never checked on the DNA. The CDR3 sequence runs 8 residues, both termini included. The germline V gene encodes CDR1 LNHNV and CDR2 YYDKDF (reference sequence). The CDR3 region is CATRPPGQ.

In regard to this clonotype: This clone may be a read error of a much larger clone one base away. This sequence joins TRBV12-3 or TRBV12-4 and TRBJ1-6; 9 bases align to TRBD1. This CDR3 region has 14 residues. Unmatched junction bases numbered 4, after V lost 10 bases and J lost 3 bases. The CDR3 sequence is CANKDRGYNSPLHF. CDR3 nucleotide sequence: TGTGCCAACAAGGACAGGGGCTATAATTCACCCCTCCACTTT.